This TCR beta chain appears in the sequencing data of a study of memory CD4+ T cells and cytomegalovirus serostatus. A word on this clone: The target antigen is unknown.

The sort gate was single viable CD3+CD4+CD8-CD45RO+ cells for memory CD4+ T cells. Profiling relied on immunoSEQ multiplex PCR, and the TCRdb table lists in-frame clones only, not all of them. The data show approximately 40,000 clones, about three quarters seen once. Germline trimming cut 10 bases from V and 5 bases from J; bases unmatched to any gene: 8. CDR1 is MDHEN and CDR2 is SYDVKM in the germline V gene. CDR3 length: 13 residues. General observations from the study: About two fifths of the roughly 160 known CMV-associated TCRbeta sequences appeared in CD4+ memory.

What was sequenced was memory CD4+ T cells from blood. This receptor was taken from an adult in good health and CMV-seronegative. The V and J genes are TRBV28 and TRBJ2-7; 10 bases match TRBD1. Here the CDR3 reads CAIPGQGRDEQYF. The CDR3, as DNA: TGTGCCATTCCGGGACAGGGGAGGGACGAGCAGTACTTC.